Presented here are 27 T cell receptor beta chains from one specimen sequenced in a study of shared clonotypes between healthy human individuals. The assay was immunoSEQ multiplex PCR, and TCRdb's table has in-frame clones only and misses some. This sample has some 510,000 clones, with 60% to 85% found just once. The sample was PBMCs. The receptors shown here come from a woman aged 35 to 49 in good health. Some clones in this sample may be carry-over from other donors' samples.

The rearrangement joins TRBV20-1 to TRBJ1-1; D unclear. Trimming pared 3 bases from V and 3 bases from J, leaving 5 bases between. CDR3 length equals 11 residues. Germline values: CDR1 DFQATT, CDR2 SNEGSKA (reference sequence). In DNA form, the CDR3 reads TGCAGTGCTAGCCAGGACACTGAAGCTTTCTTT. The encoded protein is CSASQDTEAFF.

CDR3 bases: TGTGCCAGCTCACAAACCGGGACAGGGCCCTCCTACGAGCAGTACTTC. Translating gives CASSQTGTGPSYEQYF. The chain has TRBV18 and TRBJ2-7; TRBD1 matches at 9 bases. This CDR3 has 16 residues. Losses at the gene ends were 4 bases for V and 0 bases for J; bases not matched to a gene: 7. The germline gives CDR1 KGHSH, CDR2 LQKENI.

This rearrangement joins TRBV6-1 to TRBJ2-2; D is possibly TRBD2 (5 bases). Trimming left V 2 bases short and J 4 bases short, with 11 bases between. This CDR3 is built from 15 residues. Germline CDR1 is MNHNS and CDR2 is SASEGT. CDR3 nucleotides: TGTGCCAGCAGTGAACGCGGGCGTGGCACCGGGGAGCTGTTTTTT. It is translated as CASSERGRGTGELFF.

The chain employs TRBV18 and TRBJ2-3, with a possible D match to TRBD2 (6 bases). The V end lost 4 bases, the J end lost 1 base, and 15 bases lay between the germline ends. The CDR3 sequence is 16 residues long. Germline loops: CDR1 KGHSH, CDR2 LQKENI. CDR3 in DNA: TGTGCCAGCTCACAGGGCATGGAGGGCGGCACAGATACGCAGTATTTT. This translates into CASSQGMEGGTDTQYF.

The DNA for the CDR3 is TGTGCCAGTAGTATGGAGGGAGGGCCTTCCTACGAGCAGTACTTC. Translating gives CASSMEGGPSYEQYF. The gene calls are TRBV19 and TRBJ2-7; TRBD2 matches at 7 bases. The CDR3 loop spans 15 amino acids. Germline-derived CDR1 and CDR2 are LNHDA and SQIVND (reference sequence). V gave up 3 bases and J gave up 1 base; unmatched junction bases: 6. Full variable domain (missing parts from reference TRBV19 and TRBJ2-7): DGGITQSPKYLFRKEGQNVTLSCEQNLNHDAMYWYRQDPGQGLRLIYYSQIVNDFQKGDIAEGYSVSREKKESFPLTVTSAQKNPTAFYLCASSMEGGPSYEQYFGPGTRLTVT.

Only one count was recorded for this clone. This chain's CDR3 is CASSPSDQPQHF. The CDR3 DNA is TGTGCCAGTAGTCCCAGTGATCAGCCCCAGCATTTT. The rearrangement joins TRBV19 to TRBJ1-5; D uncertain. This CDR3 spans 12 amino acids. The V gene's germline CDR1 is LNHDA and CDR2 SQIVND (reference sequence). V lost 5 bases, J lost 5 bases, and 7 bases lay in between.

This CDR3 is CASNRRQGAGQPQHF. CDR3 DNA: TGTGCCAGCAACCGAAGACAGGGGGCAGGTCAGCCCCAGCATTTT. The chain employs TRBV28 and TRBJ1-5; 10 positions agree with TRBD1. Germline V gene sequence: CDR1 MDHEN, CDR2 SYDVKM. The CDR3 has 15 residues. Unmatched junction bases numbered 9, after V lost 7 bases and J lost 6 bases.

The chain recombines TRBV25-1 with TRBJ2-7; 8 nucleotides align to TRBD1. Germline V gene lookup returns CDR1 MGHDK and CDR2 SYGVNS. V was clipped by 4 bases and J by 3 bases; unmatched bases: 5. The CDR3 has 14 residues. Written as DNA, the CDR3 is TGTGCCAGCAGTGCAACAGGGGGTCGCTACGAGCAGTACTTC. Its protein product is CASSATGGRYEQYF.

The gene calls are TRBV7-9 and TRBJ2-5, with D perhaps matching TRBD2 (5 bases). Germline-derived CDR1 and CDR2 are SEHNR and FQNEAQ (reference sequence). This CDR3 comprises 14 residues. Trimming took 3 bases from V and 3 from J, leaving 11 bases between them. The CDR3 DNA follows: TGTGCCAGCAGCTTTATTAGCGCGAAAGAGACCCAGTACTTC. It translates to CASSFISAKETQYF.

This CDR3 is CASSFQGGIEQYF. Written as DNA, the CDR3 is TGTGCCAGCAGCTTTCAAGGTGGTATAGAGCAGTACTTC. The chain carries TRBV7-9 and TRBJ2-7; D is undetermined. CDR3 length equals 13 residues. Germline V CDR1 and CDR2: SEHNR, FQNEAQ (reference sequence). V shed 3 bases and J shed 7 bases, with 13 bases lying between them.

The chain has TRBV6-5 and TRBJ2-3, with D possibly being TRBD2 (5 bases). Germline V gene data show CDR1 as MNHEY and CDR2 as SVGAGI. V was trimmed by 5 bases and J by 1 base, leaving 13 bases between them. The CDR3 runs 15 residues. CDR3 coding DNA: TGTGCCAGCAGTGCTCCTACTAGGGGCACAGATACGCAGTATTTT. It translates to CASSAPTRGTDTQYF.

The CDR3 reads CASSVGTGTTTDTQYF. In DNA, the CDR3 is TGTGCCAGCAGCGTAGGGACCGGGACTACCACAGATACGCAGTATTTT. V usage is TRBV9 and J usage is TRBJ2-3; 7 bases line up with TRBD2. V dropped 0 bases and J dropped 2; count of bases not matched to a gene: 6. This CDR3 spans 16 amino acids. The germline V gene encodes CDR1 SGDLS and CDR2 YYNGEE.

The chain combines TRBV18 with TRBJ2-1; unclear D gene. The V end lost 1 base, the J end lost 1 base, and 11 bases lay between the germline ends. The CDR3 totals 16 residues. In germline, CDR1 is KGHSH, CDR2 LQKENI. The CDR3, as DNA: TGTGCCAGCTCACCACTCGCGGTACTATCCTACAATGAGCAGTTCTTC. The encoded protein is CASSPLAVLSYNEQFF.

This clone appeared a few times. The J gene is TRBJ2-3, the V gene TRBV5-1, with 7 bases aligning to TRBD1. The CDR3 has 15 amino acids. CDR1 is SGHRS and CDR2 is YFSETQ in the germline V gene. Unmatched junction bases numbered 10, after V lost 7 bases and J lost 2 bases. The chain's CDR3 is CASSAVDRLTDTQYF. The CDR3 region has the DNA TGCGCCAGCTCGGCCGTGGACAGGCTCACAGATACGCAGTATTTT.

This clone was picked up a small number of times. V is TRBV5-8 and J is TRBJ2-1, with a tentative D call TRBD2 (6 bases). CDR3 size: 15 residues. Trimming removed 2 bases from V and 8 bases from J, with 17 bases in between. Germline loops: CDR1 SGHTS, CDR2 YDEGEE. The CDR3 coding sequence is TGTGCCAGCAGCTTAGAGGGCGGGATTTTCCATGAGCAGTTCTTC. Translation gives CASSLEGGIFHEQFF. The whole variable domain, remainder taken from reference TRBV5-8 and TRBJ2-1, is EAGVTQSPTHLIKTRGQQATLRCSPISGHTSVYWYQQALGLGLQFLLWYDEGEERNRGNFPPRFSGRQFPNYSSELNVNALELEDSALYLCASSLEGGIFHEQFFGPGTRLTVL.

J is TRBJ2-7 and V is TRBV18; D ambiguous. The CDR3 spans 12 residues. Trimming stripped 0 bases from V and 2 bases from J, with 2 bases between. Germline loops: CDR1 KGHSH, CDR2 LQKENI. CDR3 region: CASSPPTYEQYF. In DNA, the CDR3 is TGTGCCAGCTCACCACCCACCTACGAGCAGTACTTC. Full variable domain (missing parts from reference TRBV18 and TRBJ2-7): NAGVMQNPRHLVRRRGQEARLRCSPMKGHSHVYWYRQLPEEGLKFMVYLQKENIIDESGMPKERFSAEFPKEGPSILRIQQVVRGDSAAYFCASSPPTYEQYFGPGTRLTVT.

CDR3 protein: CASSFQGPRSNQPQHF. The CDR3 DNA reads TGTGCCAGTAGTTTCCAGGGTCCCCGGAGCAATCAGCCCCAGCATTTT. The genes are TRBV19 and TRBJ1-5; TRBD1 is a possible D gene (5 bases). The CDR3 is 16 amino acids. The V gene lost 5 bases and the J gene lost 1 base, with 15 bases spanning the gap. The germline V gene encodes CDR1 LNHDA and CDR2 SQIVND (reference sequence). Looking up the rest from reference TRBV19 and TRBJ1-5 gives the full variable domain: DGGITQSPKYLFRKEGQNVTLSCEQNLNHDAMYWYRQDPGQGLRLIYYSQIVNDFQKGDIAEGYSVSREKKESFPLTVTSAQKNPTAFYLCASSFQGPRSNQPQHFGDGTRLSIL.

The chain couples TRBV11-2 to TRBJ2-7; D perhaps matches TRBD1 (5 bases). Trimming took 4 bases from V and 7 from J, leaving 17 bases between them. Germline CDR1 and CDR2: SGHAT and FQNNGV. CDR3 length: 14 amino acids. In DNA, the CDR3 is TGTGCCAGCAGCTCATATAGGGGCCGGTGGGAGCAGTACTTC. Encoded protein: CASSSYRGRWEQYF.

The rearrangement links TRBV5-1 to TRBJ2-2, with TRBD1 matching over 7 bases. V lost 1 base and J lost 6; bases outside the gene matches: 6. Germline V gene sequence: CDR1 SGHRS, CDR2 YFSETQ. The CDR3 covers 15 residues. CDR3 sequence reads: CASSLRQGGPGELFF. The CDR3 nucleotides read TGCGCCAGCAGCTTGCGACAGGGTGGGCCCGGGGAGCTGTTTTTT.

The chain employs TRBV30 and TRBJ1-3; a weak D match, TRBD1 (6 bases). The CDR3 runs to 13 residues. Trimming cost V 6 bases and J 0 bases, with 9 bases left between them. Germline V gene sequence: CDR1 GTSNPN, CDR2 SVGIG (reference sequence). CDR3 sequence: CACSQGSGNTIYF. DNA for the CDR3: TGTGCCTGCTCACAGGGCTCTGGAAACACCATATATTTT.

With respect to this clone: Other DNA variants within this sample encode the same CDR3. The chain joins TRBV2 to TRBJ2-3; 7 bases line up with TRBD1. The ends lost 4 bases at V and 1 base at J; junction bases unmatched: 2. Germline loops: CDR1 SNHLY, CDR2 FYNNEI. The CDR3 is made up of 14 amino acids. As DNA, the CDR3 is TGTGCCAGCAGTGGACAGGGCGGCACAGATACGCAGTATTTT. Its protein product is CASSGQGGTDTQYF.

This rearrangement joins TRBV5-4 to TRBJ2-6; possible D gene TRBD2, 5 bases. The V and J ends lost 3 bases and 4 bases respectively, with 8 bases between them. Germline CDR1 and CDR2: SGHNT and YYREEE (reference sequence). CDR3 size: 14 residues. DNA for the CDR3: TGTGCCAGCAGCTCTAGCAGAGGGGCCAACGTCCTGACTTTC. Translated: CASSSSRGANVLTF.

The chain combines TRBV7-9 with TRBJ2-1, with 8 bases matching TRBD1. V gave up 3 bases and J gave up 9 bases; unmatched junction bases: 10. In germline, CDR1 is SEHNR, CDR2 FQNEAQ (reference sequence). This CDR3 has 15 amino acids. The CDR3: CASSFGRDRLAEQFF. CDR3 coding DNA: TGTGCCAGCAGCTTCGGCCGGGACAGGCTCGCTGAGCAGTTCTTC.

The gene calls are TRBV27 and TRBJ2-2, with 12 positions matching TRBD2. V was pared by 0 bases and J by 4 bases, with 15 bases of the junction left unmatched. In germline, CDR1 is MNHEY, CDR2 SMNVEV (reference sequence). There are 21 residues in the CDR3. This chain's CDR3 is CASSLSVVRLLAGGTTGELFF. The DNA for the CDR3 is TGTGCCAGCAGTTTATCGGTGGTAAGGTTACTAGCGGGAGGTACCACCGGGGAGCTGTTTTTT.

The rearrangement joins TRBV5-4 to TRBJ1-3; no firm D call. V was trimmed by 0 bases and J by 0 bases, leaving 7 bases between them. CDR3 size: 15 residues. Germline V CDR1 and CDR2: SGHNT, YYREEE (reference sequence). For the CDR3, the DNA is TGTGCCAGCAGCTTGGACAGTTACTCTGGAAACACCATATATTTT. Translation: CASSLDSYSGNTIYF.

The chain recombines TRBV7-2 with TRBJ1-4; 8 nucleotides agree with TRBD1. The CDR3 runs 14 residues. CDR1 and CDR2 from the germline V gene are SGHTA and FQGNSA. Trimming removed 5 bases from V and 3 bases from J; junction bases left unmatched: 2. CDR3 nucleotides: TGTGCCAGCAGCCTGGACAGGGCTAATGAAAAACTGTTTTTT. Its protein is CASSLDRANEKLFF.

A few counts support this clone. This chain links TRBV27 with TRBJ1-5; possibly TRBD1 for D (6 bases). The CDR3 extends over 13 amino acids. Germline V lookup: CDR1 MNHEY, CDR2 SMNVEV (reference sequence). V dropped 6 bases and J dropped 3 bases, with 9 bases sitting between them. CDR3 bases: TGTGCCAGCAGATGGACAGTCAATCAGCCCCAGCATTTT. Its translation: CASRWTVNQPQHF.